The clone carrying this T cell receptor beta chain showed up many times. Its antigen is undetermined. The data originate from a study of T cell repertoires in cytomegalovirus infection. Study-wide context: Signatures in public TCR beta sequences pointed to both CMV infection and matching HLA type. General study findings and limits: HLA-C-restricted CMV-specific TCR beta clonotypes were dominant in the ex vivo response. Cumulative frequency (of public TCR beta family members) identified carriers of CMV plus the relevant HLA.

The CDR3 consists of 12 residues. V gave up 5 bases and J gave up 6 bases, with 9 bases separating them. Germline V CDR1 and CDR2: SGHNT, YENEEA. TCRdb recomputed calls from the reads with MiXCR, one row per CDR3 protein. The data contain a few hundred thousand distinct CDR3 sequences, 8% to 9.5% of them singletons. The chain carries TRBV11-3 and TRBJ2-3, with D perhaps matching TRBD1 or TRBD2 (5 bases each). The sample taken for sequencing was PBMCs. The sequence came from a human donor in good health (CMV status not recorded). Some clones in this sample may be carry-over from other donors' samples. The CDR3 protein is CASSQWGDTQYF. CDR3 bases: TGTGCCAGCAGCCAGTGGGGGGATACGCAGTATTTT.